Sequencing of this TCR beta chain was carried out in a study of monozygotic twins with inflammatory bowel disease. The CDR3 runs 15 residues. Germline CDR1 and CDR2: SEHNR and FQNEAQ (reference sequence). TCRdb reprocessed the 5' RACE reads and stores each CDR3 protein as one record, lacking DNA. Found here are about 210,000 distinct CDR3 sequences; the top ten clones hold roughly 1.5%. V is TRBV7-9 and J is TRBJ2-3; TCRdb's D call of TRBD1 is untestable without DNA. What was sequenced was blood. The sequence came from a human donor with ulcerative colitis or Crohn's disease, or a healthy co-twin of an affected twin (not recorded which). CDR3 sequence reads: CASRIPGQGTDTQYF.